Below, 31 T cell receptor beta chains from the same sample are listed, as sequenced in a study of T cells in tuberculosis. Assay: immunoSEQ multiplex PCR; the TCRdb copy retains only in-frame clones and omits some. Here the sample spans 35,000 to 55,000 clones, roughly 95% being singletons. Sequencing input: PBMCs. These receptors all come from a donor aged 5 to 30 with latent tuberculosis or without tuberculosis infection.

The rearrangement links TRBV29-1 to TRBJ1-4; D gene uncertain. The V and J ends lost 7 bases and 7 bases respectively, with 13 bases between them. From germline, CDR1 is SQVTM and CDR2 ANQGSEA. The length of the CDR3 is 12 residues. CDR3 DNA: TGCAGCGGCGGATTTCGGGGTGAAAAACTGTTTTTT. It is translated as CSGGFRGEKLFF.

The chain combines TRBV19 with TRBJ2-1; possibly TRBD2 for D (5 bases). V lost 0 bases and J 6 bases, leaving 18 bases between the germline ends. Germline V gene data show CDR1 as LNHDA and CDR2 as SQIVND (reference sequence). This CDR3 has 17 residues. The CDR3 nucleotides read TGTGCCAGTAGTATAGATCAGAGGGCGATCCTACGCAATGAGCAGTTCTTC. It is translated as CASSIDQRAILRNEQFF.

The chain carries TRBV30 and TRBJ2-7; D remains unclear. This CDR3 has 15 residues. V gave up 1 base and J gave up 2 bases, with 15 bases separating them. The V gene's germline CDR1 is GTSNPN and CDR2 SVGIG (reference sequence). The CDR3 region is CAWSGQRGSAYEQYF. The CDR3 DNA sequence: TGTGCCTGGAGTGGCCAGCGAGGTTCAGCCTACGAGCAGTACTTC.

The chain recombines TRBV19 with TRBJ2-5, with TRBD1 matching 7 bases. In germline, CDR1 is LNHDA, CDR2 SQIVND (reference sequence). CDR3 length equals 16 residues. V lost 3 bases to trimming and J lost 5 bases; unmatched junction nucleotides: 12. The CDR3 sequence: CASSITGVHGLETQYF. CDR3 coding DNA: TGTGCCAGTAGTATCACAGGGGTCCACGGGTTGGAGACCCAGTACTTC.

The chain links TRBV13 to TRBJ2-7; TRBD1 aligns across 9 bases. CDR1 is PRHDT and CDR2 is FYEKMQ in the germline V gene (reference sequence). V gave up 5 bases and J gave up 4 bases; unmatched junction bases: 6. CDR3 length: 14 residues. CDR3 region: CASSATQGAYEQYF. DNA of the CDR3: TGTGCCAGCAGCGCCACACAGGGGGCGTACGAGCAGTACTTC. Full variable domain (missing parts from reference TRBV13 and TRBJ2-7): AAGVIQSPRHLIKEKRETATLKCYPIPRHDTVYWYQQGPGQDPQFLISFYEKMQSDKGSIPDRFSAQQFSDYHSELNMSSLELGDSALYFCASSATQGAYEQYFGPGTRLTVT.

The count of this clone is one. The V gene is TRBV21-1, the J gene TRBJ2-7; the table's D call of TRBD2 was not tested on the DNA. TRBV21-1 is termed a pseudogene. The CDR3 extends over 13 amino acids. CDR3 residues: CASSIFPSYEQYF. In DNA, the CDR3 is TGTGCCAGCAGCATATTTCCCTCCTACGAGCAGTACTTC.

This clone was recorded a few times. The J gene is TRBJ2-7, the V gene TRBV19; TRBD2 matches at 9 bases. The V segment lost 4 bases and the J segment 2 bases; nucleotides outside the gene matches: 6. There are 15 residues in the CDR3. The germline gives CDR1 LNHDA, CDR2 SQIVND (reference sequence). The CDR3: CASSTSGGPPYEQYF. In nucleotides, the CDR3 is TGTGCCAGTAGTACAAGCGGGGGGCCCCCCTACGAGCAGTACTTC.

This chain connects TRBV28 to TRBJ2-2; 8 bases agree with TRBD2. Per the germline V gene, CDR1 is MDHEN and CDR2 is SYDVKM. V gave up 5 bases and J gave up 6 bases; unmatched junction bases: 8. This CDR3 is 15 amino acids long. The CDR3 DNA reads TGTGCCAGCAGTCCGGGGGGGAGTAGTGCCGGGGAGCTGTTTTTT. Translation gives CASSPGGSSAGELFF.

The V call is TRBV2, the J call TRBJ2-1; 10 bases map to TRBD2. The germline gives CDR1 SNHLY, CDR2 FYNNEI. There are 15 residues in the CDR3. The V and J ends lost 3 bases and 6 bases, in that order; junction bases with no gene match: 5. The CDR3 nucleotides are TGTGCCAGCAGTGAGCGCTCTAGCGGGAGCAATGAGCAGTTCTTC. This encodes CASSERSSGSNEQFF.

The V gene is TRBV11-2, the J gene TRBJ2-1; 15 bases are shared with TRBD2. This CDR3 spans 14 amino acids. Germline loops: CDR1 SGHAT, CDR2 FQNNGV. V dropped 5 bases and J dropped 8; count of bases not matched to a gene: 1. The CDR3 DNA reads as TGTGCCAGCAGCGGACTAGCGGGAGGGCATGAGCAGTTCTTC. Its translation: CASSGLAGGHEQFF. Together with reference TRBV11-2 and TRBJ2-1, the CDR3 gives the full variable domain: EAGVAQSPRYKIIEKRQSVAFWCNPISGHATLYWYQQILGQGPKLLIQFQNNGVVDDSQLPKDRFSAERLKGVDSTLKIQPAKLEDSAVYLCASSGLAGGHEQFFGPGTRLTVL.

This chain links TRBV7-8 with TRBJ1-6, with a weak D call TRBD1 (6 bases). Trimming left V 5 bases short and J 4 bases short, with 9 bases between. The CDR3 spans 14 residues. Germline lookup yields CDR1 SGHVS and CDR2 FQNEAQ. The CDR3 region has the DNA TGTGCCAGCAGCCCAGGGACATATAATTCACCCCTCCACTTT. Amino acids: CASSPGTYNSPLHF.

The CDR3 bases are TGTGCCAGCAGCGACCTAAGGGGTGGGGCCAACGTCCTGACTTTC. Protein: CASSDLRGGANVLTF. V is TRBV7-2 and J is TRBJ2-6; possibly TRBD1 for D (5 bases). Germline V lookup: CDR1 SGHTA, CDR2 FQGNSA. The CDR3 is 15 amino acids. The ends were cut back, 5 bases at V and 3 bases at J, with 11 bases in the middle.

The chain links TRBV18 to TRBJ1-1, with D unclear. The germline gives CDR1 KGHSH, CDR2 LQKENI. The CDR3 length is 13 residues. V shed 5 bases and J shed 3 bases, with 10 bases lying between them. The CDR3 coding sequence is TGTGCCAGCTCATCAATAATAGACACTGAAGCTTTCTTT. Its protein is CASSSIIDTEAFF.

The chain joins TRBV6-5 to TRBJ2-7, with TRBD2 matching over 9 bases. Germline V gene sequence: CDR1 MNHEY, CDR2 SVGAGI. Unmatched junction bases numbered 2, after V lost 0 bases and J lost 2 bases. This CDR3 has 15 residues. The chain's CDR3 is CASSYSSGSTYEQYF. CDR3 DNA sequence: TGTGCCAGCAGTTACTCTAGCGGGAGCACCTACGAGCAGTACTTC.

The CDR3 region is CASSFRPQETQYF. The CDR3 nucleotides read TGTGCCAGCAGTTTCAGGCCCCAAGAGACCCAGTACTTC. This chain links TRBV5-4 with TRBJ2-5; D gene ambiguous. V was shortened by 5 bases and J by 1 base, with 9 bases between the two germline ends. This CDR3 is built from 13 residues. Looked up from germline, CDR1 is SGHNT and CDR2 is YYREEE (reference sequence).

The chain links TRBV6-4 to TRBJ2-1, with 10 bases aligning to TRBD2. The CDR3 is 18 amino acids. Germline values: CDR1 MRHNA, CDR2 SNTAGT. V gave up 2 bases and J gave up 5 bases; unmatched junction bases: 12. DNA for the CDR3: TGTGCCAGCAGTGACACAAGGCTAGCGGGAGATGATAACAATGAGCAGTTCTTC. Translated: CASSDTRLAGDDNNEQFF.

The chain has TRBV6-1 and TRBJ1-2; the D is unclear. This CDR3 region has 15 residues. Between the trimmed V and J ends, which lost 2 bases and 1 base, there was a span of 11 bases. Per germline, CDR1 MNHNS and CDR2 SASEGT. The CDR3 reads CASSELVGGNYGYTF. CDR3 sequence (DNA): TGTGCCAGCAGTGAATTGGTAGGAGGTAACTATGGCTACACCTTC.

CDR3 in amino acids: CASSPWSRTDTEAFF. Here the CDR3 DNA reads TGTGCCAGCAGCCCCTGGTCTCGGACTGACACTGAAGCTTTCTTT. The V call is TRBV11-3, the J call TRBJ1-1; D gene unclear. The germline V and J ends were trimmed by 5 bases and 3 bases, with 16 bases remaining between them. CDR3 length: 15 amino acids. Germline V gives CDR1 SGHNT, CDR2 YENEEA.

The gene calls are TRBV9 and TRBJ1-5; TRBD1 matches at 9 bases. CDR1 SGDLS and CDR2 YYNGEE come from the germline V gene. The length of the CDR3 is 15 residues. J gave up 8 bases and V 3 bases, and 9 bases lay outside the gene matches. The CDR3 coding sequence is TGTGCCAGCAGCGAGGGGGGACAGGGTGTCAAGCCCCAGCATTTT. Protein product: CASSEGGQGVKPQHF.

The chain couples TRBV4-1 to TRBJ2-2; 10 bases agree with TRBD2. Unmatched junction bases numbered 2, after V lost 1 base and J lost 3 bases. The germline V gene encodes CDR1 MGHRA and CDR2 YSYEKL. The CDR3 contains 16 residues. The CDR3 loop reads CASSQVLAGDTGELFF. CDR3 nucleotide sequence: TGCGCCAGCAGCCAAGTCCTAGCGGGAGACACCGGGGAGCTGTTTTTT.

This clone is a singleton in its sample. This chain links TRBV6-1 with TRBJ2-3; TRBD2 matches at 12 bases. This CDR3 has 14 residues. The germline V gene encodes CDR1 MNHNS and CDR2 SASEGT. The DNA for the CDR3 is TGTGCGCTAGCGGGGGGGCTTGGCACAGATACGCAGTATTTT. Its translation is CALAGGLGTDTQYF.

CDR3 residues: CAWRVQGVKYGYTF. The DNA for the CDR3 is TGTGCCTGGAGGGTGCAGGGGGTGAAGTATGGCTACACCTTC. The chain couples TRBV30 to TRBJ1-2; 7 bases agree with TRBD1. The J segment lost 5 bases and the V segment lost 3 bases, leaving 9 bases of the junction unmatched. Germline CDR1 is GTSNPN and CDR2 is SVGIG (reference sequence). This CDR3 has 14 residues.

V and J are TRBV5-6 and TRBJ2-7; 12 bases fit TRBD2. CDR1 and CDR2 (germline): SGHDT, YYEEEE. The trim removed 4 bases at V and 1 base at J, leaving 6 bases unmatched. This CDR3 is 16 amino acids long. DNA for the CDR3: TGTGCCAGCAGCCGAGGACTAGCGGGATTATCCTACGAGCAGTACTTC. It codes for CASSRGLAGLSYEQYF.

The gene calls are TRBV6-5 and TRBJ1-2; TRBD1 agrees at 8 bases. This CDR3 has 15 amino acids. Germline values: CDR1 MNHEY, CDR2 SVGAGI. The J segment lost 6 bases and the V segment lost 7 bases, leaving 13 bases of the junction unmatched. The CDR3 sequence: CASTKMGDRMHGYTF. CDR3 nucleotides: TGTGCCAGCACTAAAATGGGGGACAGGATGCATGGCTACACCTTC.

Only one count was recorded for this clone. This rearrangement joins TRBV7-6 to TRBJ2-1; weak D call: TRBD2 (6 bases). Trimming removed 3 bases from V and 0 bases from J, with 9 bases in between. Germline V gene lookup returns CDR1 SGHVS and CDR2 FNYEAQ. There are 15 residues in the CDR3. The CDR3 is CASSFGTYSYNEQFF. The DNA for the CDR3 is TGTGCCAGCAGCTTCGGGACTTACTCCTACAATGAGCAGTTCTTC.

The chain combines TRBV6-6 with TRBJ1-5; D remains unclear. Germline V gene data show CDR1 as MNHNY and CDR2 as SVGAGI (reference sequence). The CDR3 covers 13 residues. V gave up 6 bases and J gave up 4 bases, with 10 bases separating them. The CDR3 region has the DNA TGTGCCAGCAGCACCGCGGGGAATCAGCCCCAGCATTTT. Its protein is CASSTAGNQPQHF.

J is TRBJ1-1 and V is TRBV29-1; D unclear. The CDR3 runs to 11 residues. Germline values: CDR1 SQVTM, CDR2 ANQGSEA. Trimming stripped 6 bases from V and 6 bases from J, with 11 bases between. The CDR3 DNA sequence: TGCAGCGTCAAAACCGAGGCTGAAGCTTTCTTT. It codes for CSVKTEAEAFF.

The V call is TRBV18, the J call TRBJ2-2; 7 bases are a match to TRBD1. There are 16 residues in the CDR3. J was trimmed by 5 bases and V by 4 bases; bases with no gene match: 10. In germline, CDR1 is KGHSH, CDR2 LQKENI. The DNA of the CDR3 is TGTGCCAGCTCACTCGCCGACAGGGTGCGAACCGGGGAGCTGTTTTTT. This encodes CASSLADRVRTGELFF.

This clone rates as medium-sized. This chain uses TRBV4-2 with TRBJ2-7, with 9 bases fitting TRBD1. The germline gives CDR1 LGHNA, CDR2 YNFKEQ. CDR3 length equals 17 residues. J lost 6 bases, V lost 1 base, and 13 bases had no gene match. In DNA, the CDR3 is TGTGCCAGCAGCCAAGGGGGTTCAGTGGGACAGGGTGGCGAGCAGTACTTC. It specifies CASSQGGSVGQGGEQYF.

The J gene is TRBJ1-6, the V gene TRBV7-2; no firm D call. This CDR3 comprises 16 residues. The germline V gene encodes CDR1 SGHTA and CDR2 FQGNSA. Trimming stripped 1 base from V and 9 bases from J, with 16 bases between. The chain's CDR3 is CASSLGPRGYGSPLHF. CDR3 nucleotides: TGTGCCAGCAGCTTAGGTCCCCGGGGTTATGGTTCACCCCTCCACTTT.

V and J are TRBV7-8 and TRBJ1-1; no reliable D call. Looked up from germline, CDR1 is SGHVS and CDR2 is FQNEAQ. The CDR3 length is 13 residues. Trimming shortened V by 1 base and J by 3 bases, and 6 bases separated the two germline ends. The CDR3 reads CASSLVGDTEAFF. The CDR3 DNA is TGTGCCAGCAGCTTAGTCGGGGACACTGAAGCTTTCTTT. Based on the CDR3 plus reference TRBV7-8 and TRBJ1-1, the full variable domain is GAGVSQSPRYKVAKRGQDVALRCDPISGHVSLFWYQQALGQGPEFLTYFQNEAQLDKSGLPSDRFFAERPEGSVSTLKIQRTQQEDSAVYLCASSLVGDTEAFFGQGTRLTVV.